These 25 T cell receptor beta chains were all obtained from the same sample, sequenced in a study of cytomegalovirus exposure and HLA in healthy donors (dated by TCRdb to the late 2010s). The library was prepared using the immunoSEQ multiplex PCR assay. The multiplex PCR relied on a mix of 60 forward primers for TCR Vbeta segments and 13 reverse primers for TCR Jbeta segments. Entries here come from immuneACCESS through TCRdb and include only in-frame sequences with V and J called. Some clones fail to appear in such tables; in the studies checked, an unresolved V gene covers under half of the shortfall, and the cause of the remainder is unknown. A total of 140,000 or so clones appear in this sample, approximately 79% of them only once. 1.5% to 2% of the sample rests with the top ten. Sequencing used PBMCs. The receptors derive from a woman aged 25-40 years in good health and CMV-seronegative.

This rearrangement joins TRBV18 to TRBJ2-3; 7 nucleotides line up with TRBD2. The CDR3 length is 16 residues. J was trimmed by 2 bases and V by 2 bases; bases with no gene match: 7. Germline V CDR1 and CDR2: KGHSH, LQKENI. This CDR3 is CASSPDQRGITDTQYF. CDR3 DNA sequence: TGTGCCAGCTCACCAGATCAGCGGGGAATCACAGATACGCAGTATTTT.

In regard to this clone: Mismatch with germline at one junction end may stem from a read error. The genes are TRBV29-1 and TRBJ1-2; D perhaps matches TRBD1 (5 bases). Germline V CDR1 and CDR2: SQVTM, ANQGSEA. The CDR3 consists of 13 residues. The CDR3 sequence is CSVEAGTKYGYTF. The CDR3 DNA is TGCAGCGTTGAGGCAGGGACTAAATATGGCTACACCTTC. The full variable domain, in which reference TRBV29-1 and TRBJ1-2 provide the parts outside the CDR3, is SAVISQKPSRDICQRGTSLTIQCQVDSQVTMMFWYRQQPGQSLTLIATANQGSEATYESGFVIDKFPISRPNLTFSTLTVSNMSPEDSSIYLCSVEAGTKYGYTFGSGTRLTVV.

V usage is TRBV5-1 and J usage is TRBJ1-1; TRBD1 agrees at 7 bases. The CDR3 loop spans 16 amino acids. Germline CDR1 SGHRS, CDR2 YFSETQ. Trimming cost V 0 bases and J 4 bases; bases outside gene matches: 9. Here the CDR3 reads CASSLAGGGGFTEAFF. The CDR3 DNA reads as TGCGCCAGCAGCTTGGCCGGCGGAGGGGGCTTCACTGAAGCTTTCTTT.

This chain connects TRBV18 to TRBJ2-2, with 7 bases identical to TRBD1. Germline V CDR1 and CDR2: KGHSH, LQKENI. Germline trimming cut 3 bases from V and 6 bases from J; bases unmatched to any gene: 7. The CDR3 is 15 residues long. The CDR3 DNA is TGTGCCAGCTCACCCTCCGGGACAGTTCCCGGGGAGCTGTTTTTT. It specifies CASSPSGTVPGELFF.

This clone has a handful of counts. The chain uses TRBV5-4 and TRBJ2-1; 8 nucleotides line up with TRBD1. The germline CDR1 and CDR2 sequences are SGHNT and YYREEE (reference sequence). The CDR3 is 14 amino acids. The ends lost 3 bases at V and 7 bases at J; junction bases unmatched: 6. The CDR3 is CASSSMTGVNEQFF. The CDR3 DNA reads as TGTGCCAGCAGCTCTATGACAGGGGTGAATGAGCAGTTCTTC.

CDR3 in DNA: TGTGCCAGCAATCCGTTTTGGAACACTGAAGCTTTCTTT. It specifies CASNPFWNTEAFF. The chain joins TRBV6-1 to TRBJ1-1; D remains ambiguous. This CDR3 spans 13 amino acids. Trimming removed 7 bases from V and 1 base from J, with 10 bases in between. Germline V CDR1 and CDR2: MNHNS, SASEGT.

The V call is TRBV18, the J call TRBJ1-5; 7 nucleotides line up with TRBD1. The CDR3 runs 17 residues. With V trimmed by 1 base and J by 7 bases, 13 bases remained unmatched. Looked up from germline, CDR1 is KGHSH and CDR2 is LQKENI. The DNA of the CDR3 is TGTGCCAGCTCACCACGTAAGCCCGGGACAGAAAACCAGCCCCAGCATTTT. Its translation: CASSPRKPGTENQPQHF. Full variable domain (missing parts from reference TRBV18 and TRBJ1-5): NAGVMQNPRHLVRRRGQEARLRCSPMKGHSHVYWYRQLPEEGLKFMVYLQKENIIDESGMPKERFSAEFPKEGPSILRIQQVVRGDSAAYFCASSPRKPGTENQPQHFGDGTRLSIL.

The table lists this clone with a few counts. The chain joins TRBV19 to TRBJ1-1, with D possibly being TRBD1 (6 bases). V dropped 3 bases and J dropped 5 bases, with 13 bases sitting between them. The length of the CDR3 is 14 residues. The germline gives CDR1 LNHDA, CDR2 SQIVND (reference sequence). In DNA form, the CDR3 reads TGTGCCAGTAGTATGGGGGACATAAATACTGAAGCTTTCTTT. The encoded protein is CASSMGDINTEAFF.

This clone was recorded only once. V gene TRBV11-2 combines with J gene TRBJ1-5, with TRBD1 matching 8 bases. The CDR3 has 16 amino acids. Losses at the gene ends were 5 bases for V and 1 base for J; bases not matched to a gene: 7. Germline CDR1 reads SGHAT; CDR2 reads FQNNGV. The CDR3 sequence is CASSPMQGASNQPQHF. The CDR3 nucleotides are TGTGCCAGCAGCCCCATGCAGGGGGCGAGCAATCAGCCCCAGCATTTT.

This chain uses TRBV10-1 with TRBJ2-3; 7 nucleotides line up with TRBD1. Per the germline V gene, CDR1 is WNHNN and CDR2 is SYGVQD (reference sequence). This CDR3 region has 16 residues. V lost 6 bases, J lost 4 bases, and 13 bases stayed unmatched. The CDR3 coding sequence is TGCGCCAGCAGGAGCAGACAGGGAACCTTGGCAGATACGCAGTATTTT. This sequence encodes CASRSRQGTLADTQYF.

This clone was seen a few times. This sequence joins TRBV9 and TRBJ2-3, with D possibly being TRBD2 (7 bases). Trimming shortened V by 3 bases and J by 3 bases, and 11 bases separated the two germline ends. Germline V gene lookup returns CDR1 SGDLS and CDR2 YYNGEE. The CDR3 runs to 14 residues. CDR3 residues: CASSEGGGTDTQYF. Here the CDR3 DNA reads TGTGCCAGCAGCGAGGGGGGGGGAACAGATACGCAGTATTTT. Full variable domain (missing parts from reference TRBV9 and TRBJ2-3): DSGVTQTPKHLITATGQRVTLRCSPRSGDLSVYWYQQSLDQGLQFLIQYYNGEERAKGNILERFSAQQFPDLHSELNLSSLELGDSALYFCASSEGGGTDTQYFGPGTRLTVL.

The V gene is TRBV25-1, the J gene TRBJ1-2; TRBD1 matches at 7 bases. The CDR3 extends over 17 amino acids. V gave up 1 base and J gave up 3 bases; unmatched junction bases: 11. From germline, CDR1 is MGHDK and CDR2 SYGVNS. DNA of the CDR3: TGTGCCAGCAGTGAATCGGGATCGACAGGGTTATACTATGGCTACACCTTC. Residues: CASSESGSTGLYYGYTF.

The chain has TRBV9 and TRBJ1-1; D gene uncertain. The CDR3 length is 15 residues. With 3 bases removed from V and 0 bases from J, the gap between germline ends came to 12 bases. Germline V lookup: CDR1 SGDLS, CDR2 YYNGEE. CDR3 protein: CASSAPVGMNTEAFF. The CDR3, as DNA: TGTGCCAGCAGCGCCCCGGTGGGCATGAACACTGAAGCTTTCTTT.

This clone was found a few times. The chain is built from TRBV6-5 and TRBJ1-1; TRBD1 matches at 7 bases. The CDR3 loop spans 13 amino acids. The germline V gene has CDR1 MNHEY and CDR2 SVGAGI. Trimming took 6 bases from V and 1 from J; bases not matched to a gene: 2. CDR3 sequence reads: CASRRTGNTEAFF. CDR3 nucleotides: TGTGCCAGCAGGCGGACAGGGAACACTGAAGCTTTCTTT.

The V and J genes are TRBV30 and TRBJ1-2; 7 nucleotides align to TRBD1. Germline loops: CDR1 GTSNPN, CDR2 SVGIG (reference sequence). The CDR3 covers 13 residues. Trimming at V came to 2 bases and at J to 4 bases, leaving 4 bases not matched to a gene. CDR3 region: CAWSWRDSYGYTF. The CDR3 DNA is TGTGCCTGGAGTTGGAGGGACAGCTATGGCTACACCTTC.

The chain couples TRBV5-6 to TRBJ2-5; the match to TRBD2 covers 12 bases. J lost 2 bases, V lost 0 bases, and 8 bases had no gene match. Germline CDR1 SGHDT, CDR2 YYEEEE. There are 18 residues in the CDR3. CDR3 residues: CASSLVGLAGLGQETQYF. The CDR3 DNA reads TGTGCCAGCAGCTTGGTCGGACTAGCGGGGTTAGGTCAAGAGACCCAGTACTTC.

The rearrangement links TRBV29-1 to TRBJ1-2; 7 bases map to TRBD1. Trimming took 4 bases from V and 6 from J; bases not matched to a gene: 2. Germline lookup yields CDR1 SQVTM and CDR2 ANQGSEA. CDR3 length equals 11 residues. CDR3 loop: CSVGDSDGYTF. In DNA form, the CDR3 reads TGCAGCGTTGGGGACAGTGATGGCTACACCTTC.

CDR3 residues: CASSQYPGTSGAGDTQYF. CDR3 bases: TGTGCCAGCAGCCAATACCCCGGGACTAGCGGAGCCGGGGATACGCAGTATTTT. The chain joins TRBV4-2 to TRBJ2-3, with TRBD2 identical over 11 bases. V trimming: 2 bases; J trimming: 6 bases; junction bases outside the gene matches: 13. This CDR3 is 18 amino acids long. CDR1 and CDR2 (germline): LGHNA, YNFKEQ.

The chain joins TRBV30 to TRBJ1-2, with D unresolved. Germline V gene lookup returns CDR1 GTSNPN and CDR2 SVGIG (reference sequence). Trimming pared 1 base from V and 1 base from J, leaving 4 bases between. The CDR3 contains 12 residues. CDR3 amino acids: CAWSARNYGYTF. The CDR3 DNA reads TGTGCCTGGAGTGCGCGTAACTATGGCTACACCTTC.

The V call is TRBV6-5, the J call TRBJ1-3; 7 bases are shared with TRBD1. Germline CDR1 is MNHEY and CDR2 is SVGAGI. The CDR3 extends over 14 amino acids. V shed 6 bases, J shed 1 base, and the junction held 3 bases outside the gene matches. The CDR3 region is CASRQTGSGNTIYF. The DNA for the CDR3 is TGTGCCAGCAGACAGACAGGGTCTGGAAACACCATATATTTT.

This rearrangement joins TRBV28 to TRBJ1-1; TRBD1 matches at 7 bases. This CDR3 is 12 amino acids long. Trimming at V came to 8 bases and at J to 2 bases, leaving 2 bases not matched to a gene. The germline CDR1 and CDR2 sequences are MDHEN and SYDVKM. CDR3 nucleotide sequence: TGTGCCAGCTGGACAGGCAACACTGAAGCTTTCTTT. It codes for CASWTGNTEAFF. Combining the CDR3 with reference TRBV28 and TRBJ1-1 gives the whole variable domain DVKVTQSSRYLVKRTGEKVFLECVQDMDHENMFWYRQDPGLGLRLIYFSYDVKMKEKGDIPEGYSVSREKKERFSLILESASTNQTSMYLCASWTGNTEAFFGQGTRLTVV.

The V and J genes are TRBV5-6 and TRBJ1-2; TRBD1 matches at 10 bases. V was clipped by 4 bases and J by 6 bases; unmatched bases: 3. CDR3 length: 13 amino acids. CDR1 SGHDT and CDR2 YYEEEE come from the germline V gene. The CDR3 region is CASSPGTGDGYTF. The DNA of the CDR3 is TGTGCCAGCAGCCCCGGGACAGGGGATGGCTACACCTTC.

This clone was picked up a small number of times. This chain links TRBV6-5 with TRBJ2-7, with TRBD1 matching over 7 bases. This CDR3 has 14 residues. Germline V gene data show CDR1 as MNHEY and CDR2 as SVGAGI. Trimming at V came to 2 bases and at J to 2 bases, leaving 3 bases not matched to a gene. CDR3 sequence reads: CASSYDRETYEQYF. CDR3 nucleotides: TGTGCCAGCAGTTACGACAGGGAGACCTACGAGCAGTACTTC.

The gene calls are TRBV6-5 and TRBJ1-4; 9 nucleotides align to TRBD1. CDR3 length equals 14 residues. The ends lost 6 bases at V and 8 bases at J; junction bases unmatched: 7. The germline V gene has CDR1 MNHEY and CDR2 SVGAGI. The CDR3 region has the DNA TGTGCCAGCAGAGACAGGGGGGAAGGGGAAAAACTGTTTTTT. Translated, it gives CASRDRGEGEKLFF.

The chain combines TRBV5-4 with TRBJ1-1; perhaps TRBD1 as D (6 bases). V was clipped by 5 bases and J by 1 base, with 15 bases between them. The germline gives CDR1 SGHNT, CDR2 YYREEE (reference sequence). There are 15 residues in the CDR3. The CDR3 nucleotides are TGTGCCAGCAGAGGGGGGAGCGGGAAGAACACTGAAGCTTTCTTT. Translated: CASRGGSGKNTEAFF.